What follows are 23 T cell receptor beta chains derived from one specimen sequenced in a study of T cell repertoires in cytomegalovirus infection. TCRdb ran MiXCR on the reads and lists one entry per CDR3 protein. The sample lists 230,000 or so distinct CDR3 sequences, approximately 15% seen once, with around half in the top ten. The sample taken for sequencing was CD8+ T cells from PBMCs. The receptors come from a human donor in good health (CMV status not recorded). Some clones in this sample may be carry-over from other donors' samples.

Of note for this clonotype: Compared with germline, one end of the junction differs, possibly owing to a read error. V is TRBV7-7 and J is TRBJ2-7; D might be TRBD1 (5 bases). The CDR3 consists of 14 residues. Per germline, CDR1 SSHAT and CDR2 FNYEAQ (reference sequence). DNA of the CDR3: TGTGCTAGCAGCCAAGGGGCTCTGGGCTACGAGCAGTACTTC. This codes for CASSQGALGYEQYF.

This clonotype was counted at least ten times. CDR3 coding DNA: TGTGCCAGCAGCTTGGCTTCCGGGGGGCGGTTCAATGAGCAGTTCTTC. Its protein is CASSLASGGRFNEQFF. The chain combines TRBV5-6 with TRBJ2-1; perhaps TRBD2 as D (7 bases). The V gene's germline CDR1 is SGHDT and CDR2 YYEEEE. V was cut by 0 bases and J by 6 bases, with 16 bases left in between. The CDR3 is 16 amino acids.

This rearrangement joins TRBV4-3 to TRBJ2-3; the D is unclear. The CDR3 has 15 amino acids. V gave up 2 bases and J gave up 3 bases, with 12 bases separating them. The germline V gene has CDR1 LGHNA and CDR2 YSLEER. CDR3 DNA: TGCGCCAGCAGCCAATCGGCAACGAATACAGATACGCAGTATTTT. It yields the protein CASSQSATNTDTQYF.

The rearrangement uses TRBV15 and TRBJ2-4; D is perhaps TRBD1 or TRBD2 (6 bases each). CDR1 is LNHNV, CDR2 YYDKDF, per germline (reference sequence). This CDR3 contains 19 residues. V lost 1 base, J lost 0 bases, and 19 bases lay in between. CDR3 region: CATSRADPRGLIAKNIQYF. The CDR3 coding sequence is TGTGCCACCAGCAGAGCTGACCCCCGGGGGCTAATAGCCAAAAACATTCAGTACTTC.

There are many counts of this clonotype. The rearrangement uses TRBV12-3 or TRBV12-4 and TRBJ1-2; TRBD1 matches 8 bases. The CDR3 consists of 13 residues. V was pared by 7 bases and J by 4 bases, with 5 bases of the junction left unmatched. The CDR3 DNA sequence: TGTGCCAGCACCGGACAGGGAGCCTATGGCTACACCTTC. Protein sequence: CASTGQGAYGYTF.

This clonotype was observed at least ten times. The genes are TRBV7-2 and TRBJ2-7; D gene unclear. Germline lookup yields CDR1 SGHTA and CDR2 FQGNSA. The V end was cut by 3 bases, the J end by 2 bases, with 5 bases between. This CDR3 is built from 12 residues. CDR3: CASSLWAYEQYF. The CDR3 bases are TGTGCCAGCAGCTTGTGGGCCTACGAGCAGTACTTC.

This clonotype was seen many times. V usage is TRBV7-9 and J usage is TRBJ2-2; D is undetermined. The length of the CDR3 is 13 residues. Trimming cost V 0 bases and J 5 bases, with 4 bases left between them. Germline V gene sequence: CDR1 SEHNR, CDR2 FQNEAQ (reference sequence). CDR3 DNA: TGTGCCAGCAGCTTAGCGACGACCGGGGAGCTGTTTTTT. Protein: CASSLATTGELFF.

J is TRBJ2-1 and V is TRBV7-9; 7 bases match TRBD2. CDR1 and CDR2 (germline): SEHNR, FQNEAQ (reference sequence). This CDR3 comprises 14 residues. The junction had 8 bases not matched to a gene; V was cut back by 6 bases and J by 6 bases. This CDR3 is CASRGPSGPNEQFF. The CDR3 region has the DNA TGTGCCAGCAGGGGGCCTAGCGGACCCAATGAGCAGTTCTTC.

This clonotype turned up a few times. The chain links TRBV28 to TRBJ1-2; no reliable D call. The CDR3 totals 15 residues. Germline CDR1 reads MDHEN; CDR2 reads SYDVKM. V was pared by 2 bases and J by 4 bases, with 14 bases between. CDR3 amino acids: CASSLKSGFLYGYTF. In DNA, the CDR3 is TGTGCCAGCAGTTTAAAGTCTGGATTCCTCTATGGCTACACCTTC.

The V and J genes are TRBV6-5 and TRBJ2-3, with D unresolved. The length of the CDR3 is 14 residues. Germline V CDR1 and CDR2: MNHEY, SVGAGI. V was cut by 5 bases and J by 0 bases, with 9 bases left in between. As DNA, the CDR3 is TGTGCCAGCAGTCCCTGGCCTAGCACAGATACGCAGTATTTT. Translation gives CASSPWPSTDTQYF.

A note on this clonotype: One base away lies a much larger clone, so this may be a sequencing read error. This chain links TRBV7-9 with TRBJ2-1; D may be TRBD2 (7 bases). The germline gives CDR1 SEHNR, CDR2 FQNEAQ (reference sequence). The CDR3 is made up of 18 amino acids. V lost 7 bases, J lost 2 bases, and 24 bases lay in between. Here the CDR3 reads CASTDGGGATKTYNEQFF. CDR3 bases: TGTGCCAGCACCGATGGCGGGGGCGCCACCAAAACCTACAATGAGCAGTTCTTC.

This clonotype was seen repeatedly, ten times or more. The genes are TRBV6-2 or TRBV6-3 and TRBJ2-3, with TRBD2 matching over 7 bases. This CDR3 is 16 amino acids long. Germline loops: CDR1 MNHEY, CDR2 SVGEGT. The J segment lost 0 bases and the V segment lost 0 bases, leaving 3 bases of the junction unmatched. The CDR3 is CASSYSRDYSTDTQYF. The CDR3 DNA follows: TGTGCCAGCAGTTACTCTAGGGACTACAGCACAGATACGCAGTATTTT.

This clonotype has more than one count but fewer than ten. V usage is TRBV5-6 and J usage is TRBJ2-7; TRBD2 aligns across 11 bases. This CDR3 comprises 15 residues. V shed 1 base and J 4 bases; nucleotides not matched to a gene: 4. Germline loops: CDR1 SGHDT, CDR2 YYEEEE. The CDR3 nucleotides read TGTGCCAGCAGCTTGTATCCTAGCGGGGGGTACGAGCAGTACTTC. Residues: CASSLYPSGGYEQYF. Supplemented by reference TRBV5-6 and TRBJ2-7, the full variable domain reads DAGVTQSPTHLIKTRGQQVTLRCSPKSGHDTVSWYQQALGQGPQFIFQYYEEEERQRGNFPDRFSGHQFPNYSSELNVNALLLGDSALYLCASSLYPSGGYEQYFGPGTRLTVT.

This clonotype was seen more than once but under ten times. This chain uses TRBV5-5 with TRBJ1-1; D uncertain. V lost 6 bases, J lost 0 bases, and 12 bases lay in between. The CDR3 loop spans 14 amino acids. Germline CDR1 reads SGHKS; CDR2 reads YYEKEE (reference sequence). CDR3 residues: CASIPTIMNTEAFF. The CDR3 DNA follows: TGTGCCAGCATCCCGACAATCATGAACACTGAAGCTTTCTTT.

The chain recombines TRBV2 with TRBJ1-5; no definite D call. From germline, CDR1 is SNHLY and CDR2 FYNNEI. The CDR3 consists of 14 residues. The germline V and J ends were trimmed by 4 bases and 5 bases, with 12 bases remaining between them. The CDR3: CASSVPGYYQPQHF. The CDR3 DNA sequence: TGTGCCAGCAGTGTCCCAGGATACTATCAGCCCCAGCATTTT.

The chain has TRBV29-1 and TRBJ1-1; D remains unclear. This CDR3 region has 13 residues. Germline-derived CDR1 and CDR2 are SQVTM and ANQGSEA. Trimming removed 2 bases at V and 1 base at J, with 8 bases between. DNA of the CDR3: TGCAGCGTTGAACCTGCGGAGAACACTGAAGCTTTCTTT. Translated: CSVEPAENTEAFF.

This clonotype came up many times. The J gene is TRBJ2-6, the V gene TRBV7-2, with TRBD1 identical over 8 bases. The CDR3 extends over 18 amino acids. Per germline, CDR1 SGHTA and CDR2 FQGNSA. V dropped 4 bases and J dropped 3; count of bases not matched to a gene: 11. CDR3: CASSSRMDRVFGANVLTF. For the CDR3, the DNA is TGTGCCAGCAGCTCCCGGATGGACAGGGTCTTTGGGGCCAACGTCCTGACTTTC.

This clonotype occurred many times. The chain is built from TRBV7-9 and TRBJ2-7; 8 positions match TRBD1. Trimming at V came to 3 bases and at J to 4 bases, leaving 8 bases not matched to a gene. The CDR3 is 15 residues long. CDR1 is SEHNR, CDR2 FQNEAQ, per germline (reference sequence). Here the CDR3 DNA reads TGTGCCAGCAGCTTTTCCGGGACAGGACCTTACGAGCAGTACTTC. Translating it yields CASSFSGTGPYEQYF.

The sample holds many counts of this clonotype. The chain has TRBV6-2 or TRBV6-3 and TRBJ1-1, with 7 bases that match TRBD1. Germline V gene data show CDR1 as MNHEY and CDR2 as SVGEGT. The ends lost 5 bases at V and 7 bases at J; junction bases unmatched: 10. The CDR3 runs to 14 residues. The CDR3 loop reads CASSPRGGVDEAFF. The CDR3 nucleotides are TGTGCCAGCAGTCCCAGGGGGGGAGTTGATGAAGCTTTCTTT.

The chain employs TRBV10-3 and TRBJ2-3; unclear D gene. V lost 3 bases and J 6 bases, leaving 13 bases between the germline ends. The germline CDR1 and CDR2 sequences are ENHRY and SYGVKD. The CDR3 covers 14 residues. This chain's CDR3 is CAISDSGGSDTQYF. Written as DNA, the CDR3 is TGTGCCATCAGTGACTCGGGCGGATCCGATACGCAGTATTTT.

The chain employs TRBV27 and TRBJ2-1; 8 bases are a match to TRBD2. Trimming took 3 bases from V and 1 from J; bases not matched to a gene: 8. The CDR3 consists of 17 residues. Per the germline V gene, CDR1 is MNHEY and CDR2 is SMNVEV (reference sequence). The CDR3 here is CASSLIWSGGSYNEQFF. CDR3 sequence (DNA): TGTGCCAGCAGTTTGATTTGGAGCGGGGGTTCCTACAATGAGCAGTTCTTC.

This clonotype occurred many times. The gene calls are TRBV6-9 and TRBJ2-3; 9 bases are a match to TRBD1. Germline CDR1 MNHGY, CDR2 SVAAGI. CDR3 length equals 17 residues. Germline trimming cut 6 bases from V and 0 bases from J; bases unmatched to any gene: 10. The CDR3 region is CASSPDTGGDSTDTQYF. The CDR3 nucleotides read TGTGCCAGCAGCCCTGATACAGGGGGCGACAGCACAGATACGCAGTATTTT.

This clonotype was recorded many times. V is TRBV7-2 and J is TRBJ1-1, with D hard to call. V lost 4 bases and J lost 5, with 14 bases in between. This CDR3 has 14 residues. In germline, CDR1 is SGHTA, CDR2 FQGNSA. The CDR3 sequence: CASSWRAFFTEAFF. The CDR3 region has the DNA TGTGCCAGCAGCTGGAGGGCTTTTTTTACTGAAGCTTTCTTT.